A selection of T cell receptor beta chains follows, all from one sample in a study of blood T cell repertoires in COVID-19. The protocol was immunoSEQ multiplex PCR, while the TCRdb copy is restricted to in-frame clones and leaves out a portion. Of some 200,000 clones in the sample, more than 85% were seen once. The sample taken for sequencing was peripheral blood. Receptor source: a woman aged 80 or over in a cohort sampled during active or convalescent COVID-19. The CDR3 runs from the conserved cysteine through the conserved F or W. The order of the fields is CDR3 length, V gene, D gene, J gene, clone size, CDR3 DNA, CDR3 protein. D genes are given only for firm matches. Where a row states a size, it is once, few, many or the class of an expanded clone; other rows omit it.

length: 15
V: TRBV28
D: NA
J: TRBJ1-5
size: few
DNA: TGTGCCAGCAGTCTCGGACTCGGGGGTCATCAGCCCCAGCATTTT
CDR3: CASSLGLGGHQPQHF

length: 18
V: TRBV10-3
D: NA
J: TRBJ1-5
size: NA
DNA: TGTGCCACCCACAGCGTTTCCGCGGGATTGTTCGGCAATCAGCCCCAGCATTTT
CDR3: CATHSVSAGLFGNQPQHF

length: 16
V: TRBV6-5
D: TRBD1
J: TRBJ1-6
size: NA
DNA: TGTGCCAGCAGTTATGATCCCGGACAGGGCCGTTCACCCCTCCACTTT
CDR3: CASSYDPGQGRSPLHF

length: 16
V: TRBV7-8
D: TRBD1
J: TRBJ2-7
size: NA
DNA: TGTGCCAGCAGCAAACACCGGACAGGGAGAGCCTACGAGCAGTACTTC
CDR3: CASSKHRTGRAYEQYF

length: 15
V: TRBV30
D: NA
J: TRBJ1-3
size: NA
DNA: TGTGCCTGGGATCAGGGCCTCTTCTCTGGAAACACCATATATTTT
CDR3: CAWDQGLFSGNTIYF

length: 13
V: TRBV7-9
D: NA
J: TRBJ1-1
size: NA
DNA: TGTGCCAGCAGCCTCCGGGACACAAATGAAGCTTTCTTT
CDR3: CASSLRDTNEAFF

length: 15
V: TRBV5-1
D: TRBD1
J: TRBJ2-5
size: NA
DNA: TGCGCCAGCACGCCGGGACAGGGTAATACGGAGACCCAGTACTTC
CDR3: CASTPGQGNTETQYF

length: 14
V: TRBV7-9
D: NA
J: TRBJ1-1
size: once
DNA: TGTGCCAGCAGCCACCGGGAATTGAACACTGAAGCTTTCTTT
CDR3: CASSHRELNTEAFF

length: 15
V: TRBV5-4
D: NA
J: TRBJ2-3
size: NA
DNA: TGTGCCAGCAGTCTACGGGGAGCTAGCACAGATACGCAGTATTTT
CDR3: CASSLRGASTDTQYF

length: 13
V: TRBV3-1/TRBV3-2
D: NA
J: TRBJ1-1
size: NA
DNA: TGTGCCAGCAGCCAAGTCGGGAACACTGAAGCTTTCTTT
CDR3: CASSQVGNTEAFF

length: 14
V: TRBV5-1
D: NA
J: TRBJ1-3
size: NA
DNA: TGCGCCAGCAGAAACCAGGGGAATCGAAACACCATATATTTT
CDR3: CASRNQGNRNTIYF

length: 14
V: TRBV6-4
D: NA
J: TRBJ2-3
size: NA
DNA: TGTGCCAGCAGTGCCGGGGGAAGGGCAGATACGCAGTATTTT
CDR3: CASSAGGRADTQYF

length: 17
V: TRBV3-1/TRBV3-2
D: NA
J: TRBJ1-6
size: few
DNA: TGTGCCAGCAGCCAACTTATTCCCGGGATCCGAAATTCACCCCTCCACTTT
CDR3: CASSQLIPGIRNSPLHF

length: 15
V: TRBV15
D: TRBD1
J: TRBJ1-3
size: NA
DNA: TGTGCCACCAGCAGAGATCCAGGGGGGGGAAACACCATATATTTT
CDR3: CATSRDPGGGNTIYF

length: 16
V: TRBV3-1/TRBV3-2
D: NA
J: TRBJ2-2
size: NA
DNA: TGTGCCAGCAGCCAAGCGTTTCCCCCGAACACCGGGGAGCTGTTTTTT
CDR3: CASSQAFPPNTGELFF

length: 16
V: TRBV28
D: NA
J: TRBJ1-2
size: NA
DNA: TGTGCCAGCAGTTTATCTATCCAGGTCGGCAACTATGGCTACACCTTC
CDR3: CASSLSIQVGNYGYTF

length: 14
V: TRBV29-1
D: NA
J: TRBJ2-5
size: NA
DNA: TGCAGCGTTGAAGTCCTCGGGTTCCAAGAGACCCAGTACTTC
CDR3: CSVEVLGFQETQYF

length: 16
V: TRBV2
D: TRBD2
J: TRBJ2-1
size: NA
DNA: TGTGCCAGCAGTGAATTGGGCGGGAGGACTTACAATGAGCAGTTCTTC
CDR3: CASSELGGRTYNEQFF

length: 14
V: TRBV18
D: NA
J: TRBJ1-1
size: NA
DNA: TGTGCCAGCTCCACCGGCAGGGGCGGCACTGAAGCTTTCTTT
CDR3: CASSTGRGGTEAFF

length: 15
V: TRBV7-2
D: TRBD1
J: TRBJ1-3
size: once
DNA: TGTGCCAGCAGCACGAGACAGGGCTCTGGAAACACCATATATTTT
CDR3: CASSTRQGSGNTIYF

length: 19
V: TRBV5-1
D: NA
J: TRBJ2-1
size: NA
DNA: TGCGCCAGCAGCTTCTCCACCTGGGTGGGGAGCCGCTCCTACAATGAGCAGTTCTTC
CDR3: CASSFSTWVGSRSYNEQFF

length: 14
V: TRBV4-3
D: NA
J: TRBJ1-4
size: once
DNA: TGCGCCAGCAGCCAAGGGACAACCAACGAAAAACTGTTTTTT
CDR3: CASSQGTTNEKLFF

length: 16
V: TRBV19
D: TRBD1
J: TRBJ1-5
size: NA
DNA: TGTGCCAGTAGTATTCGGACAGGGTATAGCAATCAGCCCCAGCATTTT
CDR3: CASSIRTGYSNQPQHF

length: 18
V: TRBV28
D: TRBD2
J: TRBJ2-1
size: once
DNA: TGTGCCAGCAGTTCGCACAGACTAGCGGGGGGCACCTACAATGAGCAGTTCTTC
CDR3: CASSSHRLAGGTYNEQFF

length: 13
V: TRBV10-1
D: TRBD1
J: TRBJ1-2
size: NA
DNA: TGCGCCAGCAGTCCACAGGGGAGCTTGGGCTACACCTTC
CDR3: CASSPQGSLGYTF

length: 14
V: TRBV6-2/TRBV6-3
D: NA
J: TRBJ1-1
size: NA
DNA: TGTGCCAGCAGTATCCTGCGGAGGGACACTGAAGCTTTCTTT
CDR3: CASSILRRDTEAFF

length: 14
V: TRBV30
D: TRBD1
J: TRBJ1-5
size: NA
DNA: TGTGCCTGGAGTAAAGACAGGGTTGACCAGCCCCAGCATTTT
CDR3: CAWSKDRVDQPQHF

length: 15
V: TRBV24-1
D: TRBD1
J: TRBJ1-2
size: few
DNA: TGTGCCACCAGTGATGCCGGGACAGGGGCGAGGGGCTACACCTTC
CDR3: CATSDAGTGARGYTF

length: 15
V: TRBV18
D: TRBD1
J: TRBJ2-5
size: NA
DNA: TGTGCCAGCTCACAGGAGACAGGGGCGCAAGAGACCCAGTACTTC
CDR3: CASSQETGAQETQYF

length: 13
V: TRBV4-1
D: NA
J: TRBJ2-1
size: NA
DNA: TGCGCCAGCAGCCGACAGCTTAACAATGAGCAGTTCTTC
CDR3: CASSRQLNNEQFF

length: 13
V: TRBV11-3
D: NA
J: TRBJ2-5
size: NA
DNA: TGTGCCAGCAGCTTCACTAGGTGGGAGACCCAGTACTTC
CDR3: CASSFTRWETQYF

length: 17
V: TRBV5-1
D: TRBD1
J: TRBJ1-2
size: NA
DNA: TGCGCCAGCAGCTTGGCCCCTAGGGACAGGGGGGCCTATGGCTACACCTTC
CDR3: CASSLAPRDRGAYGYTF

length: 17
V: TRBV5-1
D: TRBD1
J: TRBJ1-2
size: NA
DNA: TGCGCCAGCAGCGAGAAGGACAGGGGCACACCTAACTATGGCTACACCTTC
CDR3: CASSEKDRGTPNYGYTF

length: 18
V: TRBV2
D: NA
J: TRBJ1-5
size: NA
DNA: TGTGCCAGCAGTGGGGAGGGGCAGTCAGTTCGTCGCTATCAGCCCCAGCATTTT
CDR3: CASSGEGQSVRRYQPQHF

length: 14
V: TRBV18
D: NA
J: TRBJ2-2
size: once
DNA: TGTGCCAGCTCAAGGCAGGGAGGCACCGGGGAGCTGTTTTTT
CDR3: CASSRQGGTGELFF

length: 13
V: TRBV11-2
D: NA
J: TRBJ1-6
size: NA
DNA: TGTGCCAGCACCCGCTACAGCAATTCACCCCTCCACTTT
CDR3: CASTRYSNSPLHF

length: 15
V: TRBV6-6
D: NA
J: TRBJ1-2
size: NA
DNA: TGTGCCAGCAGTCTCCCCGGCGGGGCTAACTATGGCTACACCTTC
CDR3: CASSLPGGANYGYTF

length: 13
V: TRBV20-1
D: NA
J: TRBJ1-5
size: NA
DNA: TGCAGTGCTAGTACAGGCTCGGGTCAGCCCCAGCATTTT
CDR3: CSASTGSGQPQHF

length: 13
V: TRBV2
D: NA
J: TRBJ1-6
size: NA
DNA: TGTGCCAGCAGTGACAGGGCTGATTCACCCCTCCACTTT
CDR3: CASSDRADSPLHF

length: 16
V: TRBV27
D: NA
J: TRBJ1-5
size: few
DNA: TGTGCCAGCAGTTTAAGCGGTCTGATCACCAATCAGCCCCAGCATTTT
CDR3: CASSLSGLITNQPQHF

length: 13
V: TRBV30
D: NA
J: TRBJ1-1
size: NA
DNA: TGTGCCTGGAGCGAACTGCTGAACACTGAAGCTTTCTTT
CDR3: CAWSELLNTEAFF

length: 13
V: TRBV19
D: NA
J: TRBJ1-5
size: NA
DNA: TGTGCCAGTAGTTACGGAGGCTATCAGCCCCAGCATTTT
CDR3: CASSYGGYQPQHF

length: 14
V: TRBV6-5
D: TRBD1
J: TRBJ1-1
size: NA
DNA: TGTGCCAGCTGGACGGGACAGGGAAGCACTGAAGCTTTCTTT
CDR3: CASWTGQGSTEAFF

length: 12
V: TRBV29-1
D: NA
J: TRBJ2-2
size: NA
DNA: TGCAGCGTTCGCGGGGACTCCGGGGAGCTGTTTTTT
CDR3: CSVRGDSGELFF

length: 18
V: TRBV21-1
D: NA
J: TRBJ1-2
size: NA
DNA: TGTGCCAGCAGCTTCCAGACATCCGACAGGGGTATGGTCTATGGCTACACCTTC
CDR3: CASSFQTSDRGMVYGYTF

length: 15
V: TRBV4-3
D: NA
J: TRBJ2-5
size: NA
DNA: TGCGCCAGCAGCCGAGGGCCACGCTTCCAAGAGACCCAGTACTTC
CDR3: CASSRGPRFQETQYF

length: 14
V: TRBV6-4
D: TRBD1
J: TRBJ2-1
size: NA
DNA: TGTGCCAGCAATCCGACAGGGGAATCCAATGAGCAGTTCTTC
CDR3: CASNPTGESNEQFF

length: 14
V: TRBV7-2
D: NA
J: TRBJ1-2
size: NA
DNA: TGTGCCAGCAGCCCGTCGACAGCTAACTATGGCTACACCTTC
CDR3: CASSPSTANYGYTF

length: 13
V: TRBV19
D: NA
J: TRBJ1-2
size: NA
DNA: TGTGCCAGTACACCCAGTCTTAACTATGGCTACACCTTC
CDR3: CASTPSLNYGYTF

length: 17
V: TRBV11-2
D: TRBD1
J: TRBJ1-6
size: NA
DNA: TGTGCCAGCAGCTTCGTGTCGGCAGGGACAGATAATTCACCCCTCCACTTT
CDR3: CASSFVSAGTDNSPLHF

length: 13
V: TRBV5-1
D: NA
J: TRBJ1-4
size: NA
DNA: TGCGCCAGCAGAGCCCCCGGAGATGAAAAACTGTTTTTT
CDR3: CASRAPGDEKLFF

length: 15
V: TRBV11-3
D: TRBD2
J: TRBJ2-2
size: NA
DNA: TGTGCCAGCAGCTTCACTAGCGGGGGTACCGGGGAGCTGTTTTTT
CDR3: CASSFTSGGTGELFF